This passage covers 31 T cell receptor beta chains from one sample sequenced in a study of blood T cell repertoires in COVID-19. Sequencing used immunoSEQ multiplex PCR; TCRdb keeps in-frame clones, though not all of them. Here the sample spans about 29,000 clones, 86% being singletons. The sample was peripheral blood. These receptors were collected from a human donor with active COVID-19. The donor label of this sample is uncertain.

V is TRBV7-3 and J is TRBJ2-3; no clear D gene. Trimming removed 5 bases from V and 5 bases from J, with 11 bases in between. The germline gives CDR1 SGHTA, CDR2 FQGTGA. The CDR3 consists of 13 residues. The CDR3 DNA follows: TGTGCCAGCAGCCTTGACCTAGAAGATACGCAGTATTTT. Protein product: CASSLDLEDTQYF.

The V call is TRBV18, the J call TRBJ2-5; D is undetermined. Germline CDR1 and CDR2: KGHSH and LQKENI. The CDR3 is 12 amino acids. V was pared by 5 bases and J by 4 bases, with 8 bases between. CDR3 nucleotides: TGTGCCAGCTCAACCTATGGAGAGACCCAGTACTTC. This sequence encodes CASSTYGETQYF.

This chain uses TRBV28 with TRBJ2-3; TRBD1 matches 7 bases. The V segment lost 4 bases and the J segment 3 bases; nucleotides outside the gene matches: 10. This CDR3 comprises 16 residues. Germline V gives CDR1 MDHEN, CDR2 SYDVKM. The CDR3 sequence is CASSYQGVQLTDTQYF. DNA of the CDR3: TGTGCCAGCAGTTACCAGGGGGTGCAATTAACAGATACGCAGTATTTT.

This rearrangement joins TRBV19 to TRBJ2-7; tentatively, D is TRBD2 (5 bases). Germline V gene lookup returns CDR1 LNHDA and CDR2 SQIVND (reference sequence). V lost 9 bases and J lost 2, with 17 bases in between. There are 14 residues in the CDR3. CDR3 sequence reads: CASSRQAGPYEQYF. DNA of the CDR3: TGTGCCAGCAGTCGGCAGGCGGGCCCCTACGAGCAGTACTTC.

The chain uses TRBV28 and TRBJ2-3; maybe TRBD2 (6 bases). The germline V gene encodes CDR1 MDHEN and CDR2 SYDVKM. The CDR3 extends over 14 amino acids. V lost 6 bases to trimming and J lost 2 bases, with 12 bases between them. The CDR3 region is CASSPLANTDTQYF. The CDR3 DNA sequence: TGTGCCAGCAGCCCTCTAGCGAACACAGATACGCAGTATTTT.

This clone has only one observation. This chain joins TRBV19 and TRBJ2-7; the match to TRBD1 covers 9 bases. Germline V CDR1 and CDR2: LNHDA, SQIVND (reference sequence). V lost 2 bases and J lost 2; bases outside the gene matches: 7. This CDR3 has 16 residues. For the CDR3, the DNA is TGTGCCAGTAGTATAAAGGGGGACAGGGCTACCTACGAGCAGTACTTC. It specifies CASSIKGDRATYEQYF.

The chain joins TRBV28 to TRBJ2-2; 12 bases are shared with TRBD2. Per germline, CDR1 MDHEN and CDR2 SYDVKM. Unmatched junction bases numbered 5, after V lost 2 bases and J lost 4 bases. This CDR3 is built from 17 residues. CDR3 bases: TGTGCCAGCAGTTTACGAGTACTAGCGGGAGGCACCGGGGAGCTGTTTTTT. Translating it yields CASSLRVLAGGTGELFF.

The chain links TRBV28 to TRBJ2-1, with TRBD2 matching over 10 bases. Per germline, CDR1 MDHEN and CDR2 SYDVKM. This CDR3 is 16 amino acids long. J gave up 5 bases and V 4 bases, and 8 bases lay outside the gene matches. In DNA form, the CDR3 reads TGTGCCAGCAGTTCGGAAGCGGGAGGGCCCCACAATGAGCAGTTCTTC. Amino acid sequence: CASSSEAGGPHNEQFF.

The chain recombines TRBV4-3 with TRBJ2-7, with 10 bases matching TRBD2. The CDR3 spans 20 residues. With 0 bases clipped from V and 3 bases from J, the junction kept 17 bases outside the gene matches. The V gene's germline CDR1 is LGHNA and CDR2 YSLEER. CDR3: CASSQEFGLAGVDKYYEQYF. CDR3 DNA: TGCGCCAGCAGCCAAGAATTCGGGCTAGCGGGAGTAGACAAGTACTACGAGCAGTACTTC.

The CDR3 here is CASSLDRSSYNSPLHF. The CDR3 DNA is TGTGCCAGCAGCCTCGACAGGAGCTCCTATAATTCACCCCTCCACTTT. The chain couples TRBV4-2 to TRBJ1-6; D perhaps matches TRBD1 (6 bases). CDR3 length: 16 amino acids. Germline assignment: CDR1 LGHNA and CDR2 YNFKEQ. The V end was cut by 4 bases, the J end by 0 bases, with 10 bases between.

V is TRBV20-1 and J is TRBJ2-2; the match to TRBD2 covers 8 bases. This CDR3 contains 15 residues. The junction had 6 bases not matched to a gene; V was cut back by 3 bases and J by 3 bases. Germline-derived CDR1 and CDR2 are DFQATT and SNEGSKA (reference sequence). The CDR3 DNA reads TGCAGTGCTAGTAGAGCGGGGGAGGACACCGGGGAGCTGTTTTTT. Translation: CSASRAGEDTGELFF.

The V call is TRBV11-3, the J call TRBJ2-1; 9 nucleotides line up with TRBD1. The CDR3 is 15 residues long. V shed 6 bases, J shed 6 bases, and the junction held 9 bases outside the gene matches. CDR1 and CDR2 from the germline V gene are SGHNT and YENEEA. The CDR3 is CASSIPGQGPNEQFF. CDR3 nucleotide sequence: TGTGCCAGCAGTATACCGGGACAGGGACCCAATGAGCAGTTCTTC.

This clone was seen only a few times. The CDR3 DNA is TGTGCCAGCAGCCCGGACAGATACCAAGAGACCCAGTACTTC. Translation: CASSPDRYQETQYF. The chain uses TRBV7-2 and TRBJ2-5; tentative D call: TRBD1 (6 bases). CDR1 SGHTA and CDR2 FQGNSA come from the germline V gene. V shed 5 bases and J shed 0 bases, with 10 bases lying between them. This CDR3 spans 14 amino acids.

The chain joins TRBV5-1 to TRBJ2-3; 8 bases fit TRBD1. V was clipped by 5 bases and J by 2 bases; unmatched bases: 10. The CDR3 loop spans 16 amino acids. CDR1 SGHRS and CDR2 YFSETQ come from the germline V gene. The CDR3 loop reads CASSPSGGATTDTQYF. As DNA, the CDR3 is TGCGCCAGCAGTCCGTCAGGGGGCGCAACCACAGATACGCAGTATTTT.

V is TRBV2 and J is TRBJ2-5; 10 bases are shared with TRBD2. J gave up 3 bases and V 8 bases, and 9 bases lay outside the gene matches. The CDR3 is 15 residues long. Germline CDR1 SNHLY, CDR2 FYNNEI. The CDR3 bases are TGTGCCAGCCTCCTAGCCGGACTAGCGGAAGAGACCCAGTACTTC. Amino acids: CASLLAGLAEETQYF.

In its sample, this clone was seen a few times. The V call is TRBV7-2, the J call TRBJ2-5; D not resolved. Trimming stripped 3 bases from V and 4 bases from J, with 6 bases between. CDR1 and CDR2 from the germline V gene are SGHTA and FQGNSA. CDR3 length equals 12 residues. CDR3: CASSFNSETQYF. As DNA, the CDR3 is TGTGCCAGCAGCTTCAACTCAGAGACCCAGTACTTC. Full variable domain (remainder filled in from reference TRBV7-2 and TRBJ2-5): GAGVSQSPSNKVTEKGKDVELRCDPISGHTALYWYRQSLGQGLEFLIYFQGNSAPDKSGLPSDRFSAERTGGSVSTLTIQRTQQEDSAVYLCASSFNSETQYFGPGTRLLVL.

This rearrangement joins TRBV14 to TRBJ2-7, with 10 bases lining up with TRBD1. This CDR3 is 14 amino acids long. The J segment lost 6 bases and the V segment lost 5 bases, leaving 7 bases of the junction unmatched. The germline V gene has CDR1 SGHDN and CDR2 FVKESK. This chain's CDR3 is CASSWGTGDFEQYF. The CDR3 nucleotides read TGTGCCAGCAGCTGGGGGACAGGGGATTTCGAGCAGTACTTC. Variable domain in full (rest from reference TRBV14 and TRBJ2-7): EAGVTQFPSHSVIEKGQTVTLRCDPISGHDNLYWYRRVMGKEIKFLLHFVKESKQDESGMPNNRFLAERTGGTYSTLKVQPAELEDSGVYFCASSWGTGDFEQYFGPGTRLTVT.

The J gene is TRBJ2-3, the V gene TRBV5-4; unclear D gene. The CDR3 loop spans 11 amino acids. Germline loops: CDR1 SGHNT, CDR2 YYREEE (reference sequence). The ends were cut back, 9 bases at V and 2 bases at J, with 7 bases in the middle. The CDR3 DNA reads TGTGCCACAAGCCCCACAGATACGCAGTATTTT. Protein: CATSPTDTQYF.

This clone appeared a few times. J is TRBJ2-1 and V is TRBV6-1; TRBD2 aligns across 9 bases. Germline loops: CDR1 MNHNS, CDR2 SASEGT. Trimming removed 4 bases from V and 3 bases from J; junction bases left unmatched: 7. The length of the CDR3 is 16 residues. The chain's CDR3 is CASSVVSGRGYNEQFF. The CDR3 DNA reads TGTGCCAGCAGTGTGGTTAGCGGGAGAGGCTACAATGAGCAGTTCTTC.

This clone was seen a handful of times. The V and J genes are TRBV6-5 and TRBJ1-2; possibly TRBD1 for D (6 bases). Germline V gives CDR1 MNHEY, CDR2 SVGAGI. V was clipped by 7 bases and J by 0 bases, with 12 bases between them. The CDR3 contains 14 residues. The chain's CDR3 is CASTQTGSNYGYTF. In DNA form, the CDR3 reads TGTGCCAGCACCCAGACAGGTTCTAACTATGGCTACACCTTC.

The chain joins TRBV7-8 to TRBJ2-7; D gene ambiguous. The CDR3 consists of 14 residues. Germline V CDR1 and CDR2: SGHVS, FQNEAQ. The ends were cut back, 4 bases at V and 3 bases at J, with 13 bases in the middle. The CDR3 nucleotides are TGTGCCAGCAGCTCAAGAGGCCTTTTCTACGAGCAGTACTTC. Its protein product is CASSSRGLFYEQYF.

This clone was seen a single time. The CDR3 DNA reads TGTGCCAGTACCTTCAGTGCTTCTGGGGCCAACGTCCTGACTTTC. It is translated as CASTFSASGANVLTF. This rearrangement joins TRBV19 to TRBJ2-6; no reliable D call. Germline lookup yields CDR1 LNHDA and CDR2 SQIVND (reference sequence). V gave up 7 bases and J gave up 1 base, with 11 bases separating them. The CDR3 totals 15 residues.

The V and J genes are TRBV5-1 and TRBJ2-1; D is perhaps TRBD1 (6 bases). Trimming took off 3 bases at V and 6 bases at J, with 22 bases between the two ends. Looked up from germline, CDR1 is SGHRS and CDR2 is YFSETQ. This CDR3 spans 17 amino acids. CDR3 protein: CASSYGGTQGLGNEQFF. In DNA, the CDR3 is TGCGCCAGCAGCTACGGTGGGACGCAGGGGCTGGGCAATGAGCAGTTCTTC.

This chain uses TRBV4-2 with TRBJ1-6; weak D call: TRBD1 (5 bases). Trimming left V 3 bases short and J 7 bases short, with 10 bases between. The CDR3 contains 14 residues. Germline CDR1 reads LGHNA; CDR2 reads YNFKEQ. The CDR3 bases are TGTGCCAGCAGCCAGGGGGGTGACAATTCACCCCTCCACTTT. The encoded protein is CASSQGGDNSPLHF.

The chain links TRBV6-5 to TRBJ1-4; 8 bases match TRBD1. Trimming at V came to 5 bases and at J to 7 bases, leaving 9 bases not matched to a gene. The CDR3 length is 15 residues. CDR1 MNHEY and CDR2 SVGAGI come from the germline V gene. CDR3 nucleotides: TGTGCCAGCAGTAGGACAGGGCGCGAACTTGAAAAACTGTTTTTT. Translating it yields CASSRTGRELEKLFF.

This clone was detected once. This chain joins TRBV9 and TRBJ2-5; D perhaps matches TRBD2 (6 bases). Trimming left V 0 bases short and J 1 base short, with 13 bases between. The germline V gene encodes CDR1 SGDLS and CDR2 YYNGEE. The CDR3 is made up of 16 amino acids. DNA of the CDR3: TGTGCCAGCAGCGTAGCCCCCCTAGCGTCCCAAGAGACCCAGTACTTC. Translating gives CASSVAPLASQETQYF.

This sequence joins TRBV6-1 and TRBJ2-1, with no clear D. With 2 bases removed from V and 5 bases from J, the gap between germline ends came to 7 bases. This CDR3 contains 13 residues. Germline assignment: CDR1 MNHNS and CDR2 SASEGT. The CDR3 DNA sequence: TGTGCCAGCAGTGAATCTACCAACAATGAGCAGTTCTTC. Translating gives CASSESTNNEQFF.

The sample holds a few counts of this clone. V usage is TRBV28 and J usage is TRBJ1-1; D is unresolved. Looked up from germline, CDR1 is MDHEN and CDR2 is SYDVKM. The CDR3 length is 14 residues. Trimming stripped 2 bases from V and 0 bases from J, with 7 bases between. CDR3 DNA: TGTGCCAGCAGTTTAGGCCTTATGAACACTGAAGCTTTCTTT. Translated: CASSLGLMNTEAFF.

The chain recombines TRBV12-3 or TRBV12-4 with TRBJ2-1; D possibly corresponds to TRBD2 (6 bases). V was cut by 1 base and J by 5 bases, with 6 bases left in between. The CDR3 contains 13 residues. CDR3 protein: CASSLGLDNEQFF. CDR3 bases: TGTGCCAGCAGTTTAGGACTAGACAATGAGCAGTTCTTC.

This chain joins TRBV18 and TRBJ2-2, with D uncertain. Germline V gene sequence: CDR1 KGHSH, CDR2 LQKENI. The V end was cut by 3 bases, the J end by 2 bases, with 10 bases between. The CDR3 totals 15 residues. The CDR3 DNA sequence: TGTGCCAGCTCACCCACGAGATCTAACACCGGGGAGCTGTTTTTT. Protein: CASSPTRSNTGELFF.

This sequence joins TRBV11-2 and TRBJ2-7; D may be TRBD1 (5 bases). V lost 5 bases to trimming and J lost 2 bases, with 16 bases between them. The CDR3 totals 15 residues. Germline V gives CDR1 SGHAT, CDR2 FQNNGV. CDR3 sequence (DNA): TGTGCCAGCAGCCCTGAAGGACATAACGCCTACGAGCAGTACTTC. Its translation is CASSPEGHNAYEQYF.